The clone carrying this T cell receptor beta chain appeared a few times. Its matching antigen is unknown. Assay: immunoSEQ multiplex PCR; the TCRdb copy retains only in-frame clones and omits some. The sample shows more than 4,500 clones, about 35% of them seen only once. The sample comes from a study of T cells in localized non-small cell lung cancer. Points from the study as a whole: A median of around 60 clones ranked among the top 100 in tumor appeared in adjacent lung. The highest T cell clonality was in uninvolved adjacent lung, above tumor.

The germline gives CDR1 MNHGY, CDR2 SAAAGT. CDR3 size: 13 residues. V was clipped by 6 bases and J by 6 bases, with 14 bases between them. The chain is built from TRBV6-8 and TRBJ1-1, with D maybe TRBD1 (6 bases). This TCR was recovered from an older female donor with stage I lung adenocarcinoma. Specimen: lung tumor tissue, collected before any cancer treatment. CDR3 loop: CASRHQGLSEAFF. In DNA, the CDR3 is TGTGCCAGCAGACACCAGGGGCTCTCTGAAGCTTTCTTT.